The source of this T cell receptor beta chain is a study of blood T cells in healthy people across ages. This clonotype turned up a few times. A much more abundant neighbour one base away suggests this may be a read error. Germline V gives CDR1 MRHNA, CDR2 SNTAGT. The J segment lost 11 bases and the V segment lost 0 bases, leaving 11 bases of the junction unmatched. CDR3 length: 15 residues. The authors ran a second PCR of 7 to 11 cycles using a sample-barcoded 5' primer and a J-beta primer mix. TCRdb reanalysed the 5' RACE reads using MiXCR and keeps one entry per CDR3 protein. The table shows around 1.5 million distinct CDR3 sequences, with around 59% occurring only once.

The TCR comes from a man in his late teens or twenties in good health. The sample comprised blood. V and J are TRBV6-4 and TRBJ2-5; 8 nucleotides match TRBD2. CDR3 sequence (DNA): TGTGCCAGCAGTGACTCTAGCGGGGTGGCCAATGAGCAGTACTTC. Translating gives CASSDSSGVANEQYF.